The clone carrying this T cell receptor (beta chain) was found many times. Its target is not known. TCR beta CDR3 region amplification was performed from RNA transcripts. Using the HTBI primer set, a first-round RT-PCR was run on the TCR CDR3. TCRdb re-called the multiplex PCR reads with MiXCR, one entry per CDR3 protein. The repertoire has about 560,000 distinct CDR3 sequences, roughly 17% of them found once; the top ten carry 15% to 20%. The sample belongs to a study of T cells in Graves' hyperthyroidism and ophthalmopathy. Study-wide background: The initial diagnosis was the point when peripheral blood was collected, ahead of any treatment.

General study findings and limits: Classification by a 13 V-J model distinguished ophthalmopathy from stable hyperthyroidism. It was a median about seven months before onset that the model predicted ophthalmopathy.

Germline CDR1 reads SGHVS; CDR2 reads FQNEAQ. Trimming took off 4 bases at V and 2 bases at J, with 9 bases between the two ends. CDR3 length equals 14 residues. The source material was blood. This chain links TRBV7-8 with TRBJ1-5; D gene ambiguous. This sequence originates from a woman between 18 and 30 years old with Graves' hyperthyroidism. This CDR3 is CASSSHGGNQPQHF. The CDR3 nucleotides read TGTGCCAGCAGCTCACACGGGGGCAATCAGCCCCAGCATTTT. Complete variable domain (other parts from reference TRBV7-8 and TRBJ1-5): GAGVSQSPRYKVAKRGQDVALRCDPISGHVSLFWYQQALGQGPEFLTYFQNEAQLDKSGLPSDRFFAERPEGSVSTLKIQRTQQEDSAVYLCASSSHGGNQPQHFGDGTRLSIL.